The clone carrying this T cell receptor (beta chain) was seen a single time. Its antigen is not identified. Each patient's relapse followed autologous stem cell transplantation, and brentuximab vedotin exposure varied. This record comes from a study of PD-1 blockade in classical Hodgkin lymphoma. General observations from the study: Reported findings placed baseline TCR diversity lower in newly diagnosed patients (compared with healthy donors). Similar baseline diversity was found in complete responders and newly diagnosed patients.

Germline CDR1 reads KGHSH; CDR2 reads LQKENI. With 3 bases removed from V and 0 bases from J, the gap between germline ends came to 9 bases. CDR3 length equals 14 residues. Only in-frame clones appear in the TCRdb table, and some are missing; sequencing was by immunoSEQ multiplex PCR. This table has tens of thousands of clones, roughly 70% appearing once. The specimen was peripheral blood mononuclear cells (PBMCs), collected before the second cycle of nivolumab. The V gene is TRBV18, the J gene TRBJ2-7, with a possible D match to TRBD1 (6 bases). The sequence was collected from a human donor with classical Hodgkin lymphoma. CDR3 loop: CASSPTGTSYEQYF. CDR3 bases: TGTGCCAGCTCACCCACAGGGACCTCCTACGAGCAGTACTTC.